This TCR beta chain was sequenced during a study of radiation and T cells in renal cell carcinoma. Study-level background: Nephrectomy followed 15 Gy stereotactic body radiation by 4 weeks.

Method: immunoSEQ multiplex PCR; TCRdb's copy keeps in-frame clones and lacks some. Altogether around 140,000 clones are present, less than 90% being singletons, with the ten largest covering under 30%. This CDR3 region has 13 residues. Germline V CDR1 and CDR2: SSHAT, FNYEAQ (reference sequence). The ends were cut back, 1 base at V and 2 bases at J, with 5 bases in the middle. Time point defined: baseline pretreatment blood. Sample treatment: 15 Gy SBRT to primary tumor, nephrectomy 4 weeks later. Blood was sampled at baseline, 2 weeks and 4 weeks after SBRT. This renal cell carcinoma was of the clear cell type.

The rearrangement uses TRBV7-7 and TRBJ2-5; no clear D gene. The sample here was blood, taken from a patient whose treatment included radiotherapy and nephrectomy. The TCR comes from a woman between 50 and 59 years old with renal cell carcinoma. For the CDR3, the DNA is TGTGCCAGCAGCTTAGACGGGCAAGAGACCCAGTACTTC. Translated, it gives CASSLDGQETQYF.